The 29 T cell receptor beta chains presented below share a single source sample, sequenced in a study of technical replicates of blood from a handful of donors. TCRdb's table, derived via immunoSEQ multiplex PCR, lists solely in-frame clones and lacks some. The table records about 49,000 clones, approximately 90% of them present only once. The sample consisted of PBMCs. The receptors shown here come from a human donor in good health. Some clones in this sample may be carry-over from other donors' samples.

This rearrangement joins TRBV5-1 to TRBJ1-2; 7 nucleotides match TRBD1. The V gene's germline CDR1 is SGHRS and CDR2 YFSETQ. This CDR3 is 13 amino acids long. V was pared by 3 bases and J by 4 bases, with 3 bases of the junction left unmatched. The CDR3 region has the DNA TGCGCCAGCAGCTACCGGGACAGCTATGGCTACACCTTC. Amino acid sequence: CASSYRDSYGYTF.

The V and J genes are TRBV4-3 and TRBJ2-1; TRBD2 aligns across 12 bases. Trimming cost V 7 bases and J 0 bases; bases outside gene matches: 10. Germline values: CDR1 LGHNA, CDR2 YSLEER. This CDR3 spans 18 amino acids. Here the CDR3 DNA reads TGCGCCAGCAACCCCTCACCGGGACTAGCGGGCTCCTACAATGAGCAGTTCTTC. Its protein is CASNPSPGLAGSYNEQFF.

The chain employs TRBV30 and TRBJ2-4, with no clear D. The CDR3 has 12 amino acids. The germline V gene has CDR1 GTSNPN and CDR2 SVGIG (reference sequence). The V gene lost 0 bases and the J gene lost 7 bases, with 7 bases spanning the gap. This CDR3 reads CAWSVLANIQYF. The CDR3 nucleotides read TGTGCCTGGAGTGTACTTGCGAACATTCAGTACTTC.

The chain has TRBV5-1 and TRBJ2-2, with D possibly TRBD1 on 5 matching bases. V lost 4 bases and J 3 bases, leaving 10 bases between the germline ends. The length of the CDR3 is 14 residues. The germline V gene encodes CDR1 SGHRS and CDR2 YFSETQ. The CDR3 sequence is CASSPRGYTGELFF. Written as DNA, the CDR3 is TGCGCCAGCAGCCCTAGGGGCTACACCGGGGAGCTGTTTTTT.

The V gene is TRBV7-2, the J gene TRBJ1-2; the D is unclear. Germline V lookup: CDR1 SGHTA, CDR2 FQGNSA. The CDR3 covers 14 residues. Trimming cost V 5 bases and J 4 bases, with 14 bases left between them. CDR3 DNA: TGTGCCAGCAGCCAGGATCTGGGTCCCTATGGCTACACCTTC. Translation: CASSQDLGPYGYTF. Based on the CDR3 plus reference TRBV7-2 and TRBJ1-2, the full variable domain is GAGVSQSPSNKVTEKGKDVELRCDPISGHTALYWYRQSLGQGLEFLIYFQGNSAPDKSGLPSDRFSAERTGGSVSTLTIQRTQQEDSAVYLCASSQDLGPYGYTFGSGTRLTVV.

This clone was counted once. The chain uses TRBV6-4 and TRBJ2-2; 11 bases match TRBD2. This CDR3 has 16 residues. CDR1 and CDR2 (germline): MRHNA, SNTAGT. V shed 3 bases and J 6 bases; nucleotides not matched to a gene: 6. The CDR3 DNA is TGTGCCAGCAGTGAAGATAGCGGGGGGGCCGCCGGGGAGCTGTTTTTT. Protein sequence: CASSEDSGGAAGELFF.

This clone was seen only a few times. The V and J genes are TRBV29-1 and TRBJ2-7; 7 bases match TRBD1. The V gene end was trimmed by 6 bases and the J gene end by 2 bases; junction bases not matched to a gene: 16. Per germline, CDR1 SQVTM and CDR2 ANQGSEA. There are 16 residues in the CDR3. The CDR3 DNA reads TGCAGCGTCACCACTGACTGGGTCCAGGGGGCCTACGAGCAGTACTTC. As protein: CSVTTDWVQGAYEQYF.

This rearrangement joins TRBV18 to TRBJ1-2; TRBD1 matches 7 bases. Germline CDR1 reads KGHSH; CDR2 reads LQKENI. Trimming at V came to 3 bases and at J to 8 bases, leaving 12 bases not matched to a gene. There are 15 residues in the CDR3. CDR3 amino acids: CASSPLPDRVKGYTF. CDR3 DNA sequence: TGTGCCAGCTCACCCCTTCCCGACAGGGTGAAAGGCTACACCTTC.

CDR3 in DNA: TGTGCCAGCTCTAGGGGGGGATTGGCAGAGACCCAGTACTTC. It codes for CASSRGGLAETQYF. V gene TRBV7-2 combines with J gene TRBJ2-5, with a tentative D call TRBD2 (7 bases). The CDR3 has 14 residues. The V gene's germline CDR1 is SGHTA and CDR2 FQGNSA. Deletions cut 8 bases from V and 4 bases from J, with 17 bases between.

V gene TRBV14 combines with J gene TRBJ2-2; tentative D call: TRBD1 (5 bases). Per the germline V gene, CDR1 is SGHDN and CDR2 is FVKESK. Trimming took off 1 base at V and 0 bases at J, with 12 bases between the two ends. The CDR3 contains 17 residues. The CDR3 DNA reads TGTGCCAGCAGCCAAGTCGACAGACAGTCGAACACCGGGGAGCTGTTTTTT. It is translated as CASSQVDRQSNTGELFF.

The genes are TRBV29-1 and TRBJ2-7; weak D call: TRBD1 (6 bases). The V gene's germline CDR1 is SQVTM and CDR2 ANQGSEA. This CDR3 has 13 residues. The ends were cut back, 6 bases at V and 2 bases at J, with 14 bases in the middle. The CDR3 bases are TGCAGCGTGAGGGTGACAGGAGCCTACGAGCAGTACTTC. Residues: CSVRVTGAYEQYF.

V usage is TRBV6-5 and J usage is TRBJ2-7; D gene ambiguous. The germline V gene encodes CDR1 MNHEY and CDR2 SVGAGI. The CDR3 consists of 11 residues. V was cut by 4 bases and J by 3 bases, with 4 bases left in between. CDR3 sequence: CASSSIYEQYF. DNA for the CDR3: TGTGCCAGCAGTTCCATCTACGAGCAGTACTTC.

The chain has TRBV10-3 and TRBJ2-7; 7 bases align to TRBD2. CDR1 ENHRY and CDR2 SYGVKD come from the germline V gene. The CDR3 length is 14 residues. With 2 bases clipped from V and 2 bases from J, the junction kept 3 bases outside the gene matches. The CDR3 protein is CAISEGRVTYEQYF. The CDR3 DNA reads TGTGCCATCAGTGAGGGGAGGGTAACCTACGAGCAGTACTTC.

The chain is built from TRBV7-6 and TRBJ1-3, with TRBD1 matching 7 bases. There are 16 residues in the CDR3. V gave up 4 bases and J gave up 0 bases; unmatched junction bases: 6. Per the germline V gene, CDR1 is SGHVS and CDR2 is FNYEAQ. The CDR3 DNA sequence: TGTGCCAGCAGCTCCCTAGACAGGGACTCTGGAAACACCATATATTTT. Protein product: CASSSLDRDSGNTIYF.

This chain uses TRBV12-5 with TRBJ2-7; TRBD1 matches 8 bases. The CDR3 spans 13 residues. V was pared by 4 bases and J by 1 base, with 0 bases of the junction left unmatched. Per the germline V gene, CDR1 is LGHNT and CDR2 is FRNRAP. The CDR3 region has the DNA TGTGCTAGTGGTTGGGACAGGTCCTACGAGCAGTACTTC. Amino acids: CASGWDRSYEQYF.

This chain links TRBV5-1 with TRBJ1-4; D is uncertain. Germline CDR1 and CDR2: SGHRS and YFSETQ. The CDR3 consists of 14 residues. V dropped 0 bases and J dropped 2 bases, with 5 bases sitting between them. The CDR3 loop reads CASSLDSTNEKLFF. CDR3 sequence (DNA): TGCGCCAGCAGCTTGGACAGTACTAATGAAAAACTGTTTTTT.

This rearrangement joins TRBV7-2 to TRBJ1-2, with 8 positions matching TRBD1. Germline trimming cut 5 bases from V and 4 bases from J; bases unmatched to any gene: 6. CDR1 SGHTA and CDR2 FQGNSA come from the germline V gene. CDR3 length: 14 residues. The CDR3 loop is CASSLDRGRYGYTF. As DNA, the CDR3 is TGTGCCAGCAGCCTCGACAGGGGCCGCTATGGCTACACCTTC.

The V and J genes are TRBV10-3 and TRBJ1-2; 7 bases are shared with TRBD1. V lost 3 bases, J lost 6 bases, and 7 bases stayed unmatched. Germline-derived CDR1 and CDR2 are ENHRY and SYGVKD. This CDR3 contains 14 residues. The CDR3: CAISDPRGGDGYTF. CDR3 coding DNA: TGTGCCATCAGTGACCCCAGAGGGGGCGATGGCTACACCTTC.

This clone was detected only a few times. The V and J genes are TRBV13 and TRBJ2-1; maybe TRBD2 (5 bases). Trimming cost V 5 bases and J 10 bases, with 12 bases left between them. The CDR3 contains 12 residues. Germline-derived CDR1 and CDR2 are PRHDT and FYEKMQ (reference sequence). CDR3 nucleotides: TGTGCCAGCAGCCAGGATCCGGGGGAGCAGTTCTTC. Its translation: CASSQDPGEQFF. Complete variable domain (other parts from reference TRBV13 and TRBJ2-1): AAGVIQSPRHLIKEKRETATLKCYPIPRHDTVYWYQQGPGQDPQFLISFYEKMQSDKGSIPDRFSAQQFSDYHSELNMSSLELGDSALYFCASSQDPGEQFFGPGTRLTVL.

The V gene is TRBV7-8, the J gene TRBJ1-1, with 7 bases matching TRBD1. This CDR3 spans 16 amino acids. Germline values: CDR1 SGHVS, CDR2 FQNEAQ. Trimming cost V 5 bases and J 4 bases; bases outside gene matches: 13. The CDR3 coding sequence is TGTGCCAGCAGCCTCCTCAGACAGGGCTTGGGCACTGAAGCTTTCTTT. Translation: CASSLLRQGLGTEAFF.

The chain has TRBV7-2 and TRBJ2-2, with D tentatively TRBD2 (5 bases). This CDR3 has 15 amino acids. Trimming left V 2 bases short and J 3 bases short, with 10 bases between. In germline, CDR1 is SGHTA, CDR2 FQGNSA. CDR3 DNA sequence: TGTGCCAGCAGCTTAACTCTCGGGGACACCGGGGAGCTGTTTTTT. It yields the protein CASSLTLGDTGELFF.

This chain joins TRBV30 and TRBJ2-3; 9 bases are shared with TRBD2. This CDR3 region has 16 residues. The germline CDR1 and CDR2 sequences are GTSNPN and SVGIG (reference sequence). The V and J ends lost 3 bases and 3 bases, in that order; junction bases with no gene match: 10. CDR3 in DNA: TGTGCCTGGAGCAAGGGGGCTAGCGGGAAGACAGATACGCAGTATTTT. Protein sequence: CAWSKGASGKTDTQYF.

This clone has a single count. The J gene is TRBJ2-7, the V gene TRBV5-4, with 13 bases matching TRBD2. From germline, CDR1 is SGHNT and CDR2 YYREEE (reference sequence). The V and J ends lost 4 bases and 7 bases, in that order; junction bases with no gene match: 2. The CDR3 sequence is 13 residues long. The CDR3 coding sequence is TGTGCCAGCAGCCAGACTAGCGGGGGGGAGCAGTACTTC. Its protein product is CASSQTSGGEQYF.

This rearrangement joins TRBV4-3 to TRBJ1-2; D gene uncertain. The CDR3 has 14 residues. V gave up 2 bases and J gave up 2 bases, with 9 bases separating them. Germline CDR1 and CDR2: LGHNA and YSLEER. For the CDR3, the DNA is TGCGCCAGCAGCCAACCCGGGGTAAACTATGGCTACACCTTC. This sequence encodes CASSQPGVNYGYTF.

The V call is TRBV5-1, the J call TRBJ2-7, with a tentative D call TRBD2 (5 bases). Trimming took 3 bases from V and 4 from J, leaving 14 bases between them. The CDR3 has 14 residues. From germline, CDR1 is SGHRS and CDR2 YFSETQ. DNA for the CDR3: TGCGCCAGCAGCTCGGCCGGGATCCGATACGAGCAGTACTTC. As protein: CASSSAGIRYEQYF.

V usage is TRBV19 and J usage is TRBJ1-6; D gene ambiguous. CDR3 length: 15 residues. Trimming took 0 bases from V and 7 from J, leaving 10 bases between them. The germline gives CDR1 LNHDA, CDR2 SQIVND (reference sequence). The CDR3 DNA reads as TGTGCCAGTAGTATAGATCCCCATCCCAATTCACCCCTCCACTTT. As protein: CASSIDPHPNSPLHF.

This clone was recorded a few times. The chain recombines TRBV6-1 with TRBJ1-2, with D possibly matching TRBD1 (6 bases). CDR1 is MNHNS and CDR2 is SASEGT in the germline V gene. V lost 1 base and J lost 0, with 9 bases in between. The CDR3 is made up of 15 amino acids. CDR3 in DNA: TGTGCCAGCAGTGAAGAGTCAGGGGCTAACTATGGCTACACCTTC. This gives the protein CASSEESGANYGYTF.

This sequence joins TRBV7-9 and TRBJ2-2; D is perhaps TRBD2 (5 bases). This CDR3 is built from 15 residues. Germline CDR1 SEHNR, CDR2 FQNEAQ (reference sequence). Trimming removed 6 bases from V and 8 bases from J, with 19 bases in between. The CDR3 loop is CASSPPGTYLGELFF. The CDR3 bases are TGTGCCAGCAGTCCACCGGGAACCTACTTGGGGGAGCTGTTTTTT.

V and J are TRBV11-2 and TRBJ1-2; TRBD1 aligns across 12 bases. Germline V gene sequence: CDR1 SGHAT, CDR2 FQNNGV. The ends lost 5 bases at V and 8 bases at J; junction bases unmatched: 15. CDR3 length: 17 amino acids. For the CDR3, the DNA is TGTGCCAGCAGCCGACCAGGGACAGGGGGCGGCATGAGCGGCTACACCTTC. It encodes CASSRPGTGGGMSGYTF.